This T cell receptor (beta chain) was identified during a study of type 1 regulatory T cells. Study background: T-allo10 is an in vitro-generated, Tr1-enriched CD4 T cell product specific for alloantigen.

TCRdb ran MiXCR on the reads and lists one entry per CDR3 protein. The top ten hold less than 2.5% of the sample, which has some 89,000 distinct CDR3 sequences, about a third seen once. The CDR3 spans 14 residues. Germline loops: CDR1 KGHDR, CDR2 SFDVKD. The ends lost 0 bases at V and 9 bases at J; junction bases unmatched: 5. Source material: CD4+ T cells, either the whole sample or a sorted fraction (not recorded which). The gene calls are TRBV24-1 and TRBJ1-2; 8 bases are shared with TRBD1. The receptor was isolated from a human donor in good health. The CDR3 loop reads CATSDLEGQGSYTF. CDR3 in DNA: TGTGCCACCAGTGATTTGGAAGGACAGGGAAGCTACACCTTC.